These 28 T cell receptor beta chains originate from one sample sequenced in a study of sequential checkpoint blockade in melanoma. Regarding treatment: randomized to nivolumab then ipilimumab (arm A) or the reverse (arm B). TCRdb's table, derived via immunoSEQ multiplex PCR, lists solely in-frame clones and lacks some. The repertoire includes under 15,000 clones, approximately 30% of them detected once, and approximately 19% sits in the top ten. Source: tumor tissue (inferred from file names), taken from a patient given nivolumab and ipilimumab in sequence. Every receptor here comes from a human donor with melanoma.

In its sample, this clone was seen many times. This rearrangement joins TRBV6-8 to TRBJ2-3, with D unclear. With 6 bases removed from V and 2 bases from J, the gap between germline ends came to 15 bases. CDR1 and CDR2 (germline): MNHGY, SAAAGT. This CDR3 region has 15 residues. The CDR3 DNA reads TGTGCCAGCAGCGTCCGACCCCCCTACACAGATACGCAGTATTTT. As protein: CASSVRPPYTDTQYF.

This clone came up a few times. This sequence joins TRBV28 and TRBJ2-3; 13 nucleotides agree with TRBD2. The CDR3 extends over 18 amino acids. J was trimmed by 0 bases and V by 5 bases; bases with no gene match: 8. CDR1 is MDHEN and CDR2 is SYDVKM in the germline V gene. The CDR3 region is CASSLPGLAGSSTDTQYF. As DNA, the CDR3 is TGTGCCAGCAGTCTCCCGGGACTAGCGGGGAGTAGCACAGATACGCAGTATTTT.

This clone has a handful of counts. This sequence joins TRBV11-3 and TRBJ1-1; maybe TRBD1 (5 bases). In germline, CDR1 is SGHNT, CDR2 YENEEA. The CDR3 runs 14 residues. The ends were cut back, 0 bases at V and 2 bases at J, with 7 bases in the middle. CDR3 DNA: TGTGCCAGCAGCTTAGAGGGGACTAACACTGAAGCTTTCTTT. Translated: CASSLEGTNTEAFF.

This chain joins TRBV14 and TRBJ2-5, with a tentative D call TRBD1 (6 bases). V lost 5 bases, J lost 5 bases, and 15 bases lay in between. In germline, CDR1 is SGHDN, CDR2 FVKESK. This CDR3 contains 14 residues. The CDR3 DNA is TGTGCCAGCAGCTCTTGGACTGACAGGGAGACCCAGTACTTC. Protein product: CASSSWTDRETQYF.

This chain joins TRBV30 and TRBJ2-1; D unclear. V was clipped by 5 bases and J by 10 bases, with 24 bases between them. Germline V gives CDR1 GTSNPN, CDR2 SVGIG (reference sequence). CDR3 size: 15 residues. DNA of the CDR3: TGTGCCTGGGAGTCGTTAGGATACGCCCCCGGCGAGCAGTTCTTC. It is translated as CAWESLGYAPGEQFF.

This clone has a handful of counts. The V and J genes are TRBV6-8 and TRBJ2-4; D perhaps matches TRBD1 (5 bases). The CDR3 runs to 16 residues. Germline values: CDR1 MNHGY, CDR2 SAAAGT. The ends were cut back, 5 bases at V and 5 bases at J, with 19 bases in the middle. The CDR3 loop reads CASSILVGQSQNIQYF. The CDR3 region has the DNA TGTGCCAGCAGTATTCTGGTGGGGCAGTCTCAAAACATTCAGTACTTC.

The table lists this clone with a few counts. The chain has TRBV2 and TRBJ2-3, with a possible D match to TRBD1 (5 bases). V lost 0 bases, J lost 2 bases, and 9 bases lay in between. This CDR3 comprises 15 residues. Germline loops: CDR1 SNHLY, CDR2 FYNNEI. This chain's CDR3 is CASSEAPRVTDTQYF. As DNA, the CDR3 is TGTGCCAGCAGTGAAGCACCCAGGGTCACAGATACGCAGTATTTT.

The chain recombines TRBV6-8 with TRBJ2-7; the D is unclear. V dropped 6 bases and J dropped 5 bases, with 14 bases sitting between them. CDR1 is MNHGY and CDR2 is SAAAGT in the germline V gene. This CDR3 region has 13 residues. The CDR3 region is CASSPAYPHEQYF. CDR3 DNA sequence: TGTGCCAGCAGCCCCGCATATCCCCACGAGCAGTACTTC.

V and J are TRBV6-7 and TRBJ1-1; a possible D gene is TRBD1 (6 bases). TRBV6-7 counts as an open reading frame of uncertain function. Trimming stripped 4 bases from V and 5 bases from J, with 11 bases between. The CDR3 sequence is 13 residues long. The CDR3 here is CASSWGARTEAFF. The CDR3 bases are TGTGCCAGCAGTTGGGGGGCGCGGACTGAAGCTTTCTTT.

The CDR3 region has the DNA TGCAGCGTTGGCCTGGACGGGCCTTATGGCTACACCTTC. This gives the protein CSVGLDGPYGYTF. V gene TRBV29-1 combines with J gene TRBJ1-2; no definite D call. Trimming took off 4 bases at V and 5 bases at J, with 14 bases between the two ends. The CDR3 has 13 residues. CDR1 is SQVTM, CDR2 ANQGSEA, per germline.

This clone was observed many times. The J gene is TRBJ1-1, the V gene TRBV11-3, with a possible D match to TRBD1 (5 bases). V was cut by 2 bases and J by 7 bases, with 14 bases left in between. Germline CDR1 SGHNT, CDR2 YENEEA. CDR3 length: 14 amino acids. This chain's CDR3 is CASSLLQAQSEAFF. DNA for the CDR3: TGTGCCAGCAGCTTATTACAGGCACAAAGTGAAGCTTTCTTT.

In this sample, this clone turned up a few times. The chain links TRBV7-7 to TRBJ1-3; TRBD1 aligns across 7 bases. With V trimmed by 5 bases and J by 0 bases, 7 bases remained unmatched. CDR1 and CDR2 (germline): SSHAT, FNYEAQ (reference sequence). The CDR3 loop spans 16 amino acids. This CDR3 reads CASSLNRQGSGNTIYF. CDR3 bases: TGTGCCAGCAGCCTAAACCGACAGGGCTCTGGAAACACCATATATTTT.

This clone was counted only a few times. The rearrangement links TRBV29-1 to TRBJ2-2, with a weak D call TRBD1 (6 bases). The CDR3 spans 14 residues. CDR1 is SQVTM, CDR2 ANQGSEA, per germline. Trimming cost V 3 bases and J 8 bases, with 16 bases left between them. The chain's CDR3 is CSVEPPGVAGELFF. The CDR3 DNA follows: TGCAGCGTTGAGCCCCCAGGGGTTGCGGGGGAGCTGTTTTTT.

J is TRBJ2-5 and V is TRBV7-6; 9 bases agree with TRBD2. J gave up 2 bases and V 3 bases, and 7 bases lay outside the gene matches. CDR3 length: 16 residues. CDR1 is SGHVS, CDR2 FNYEAQ, per germline. Here the CDR3 reads CASSLVAGGRQETQYF. The CDR3 bases are TGTGCCAGCAGCTTGGTCGCGGGGGGGCGTCAAGAGACCCAGTACTTC.

The gene calls are TRBV5-1 and TRBJ1-1; D perhaps matches TRBD1 (6 bases). CDR1 and CDR2 from the germline V gene are SGHRS and YFSETQ. This CDR3 is 14 amino acids long. Trimming stripped 4 bases from V and 1 base from J, with 11 bases between. Here the CDR3 reads CASSRGPRNTEAFF. Here the CDR3 DNA reads TGCGCCAGCAGCCGGGGGCCCCGGAACACTGAAGCTTTCTTT.

The table lists this clone with a few counts. The rearrangement joins TRBV11-3 to TRBJ1-2, with D maybe TRBD1 (6 bases). Trimming cost V 6 bases and J 4 bases, with 18 bases left between them. The CDR3 loop spans 15 amino acids. The V gene's germline CDR1 is SGHNT and CDR2 YENEEA. CDR3 sequence (DNA): TGTGCCAGCAGTTTTTACCTCGGACAGCTCTATGGCTACACCTTC. The encoded protein is CASSFYLGQLYGYTF.

This chain joins TRBV28 and TRBJ1-5; unclear D gene. Trimming pared 2 bases from V and 5 bases from J, leaving 19 bases between. Germline V gene data show CDR1 as MDHEN and CDR2 as SYDVKM. CDR3 length equals 17 residues. The CDR3 loop reads CASSLHPEGPNYQPQHF. In nucleotides, the CDR3 is TGTGCCAGCAGTTTACACCCTGAGGGCCCCAATTATCAGCCCCAGCATTTT.

This clone was observed a few times. The rearrangement links TRBV7-5 to TRBJ1-3; the DNA was not compared with TRBD1, the D call given in the table. TRBV7-5 is a recognized pseudogene. This CDR3 contains 16 residues. The DNA of the CDR3 is TGTGCCAGCAGCTTAGCGCAGGGTTTGTATGGAAACACCATATATTTT. Protein product: CASSLAQGLYGNTIYF.

The chain links TRBV18 to TRBJ1-1; D not certain. With 1 base removed from V and 1 base from J, the gap between germline ends came to 13 bases. The CDR3 is 16 residues long. The germline V gene encodes CDR1 KGHSH and CDR2 LQKENI. Written as DNA, the CDR3 is TGTGCCAGCTCACCACAGGGAGGCCCAGGGAACACTGAAGCTTTCTTT. Its translation is CASSPQGGPGNTEAFF.

In its sample, this clone was seen a few times. The DNA of the CDR3 is TGTGCCAGCATCCAAGACGGTGGCTACACCTTC. Amino acid sequence: CASIQDGGYTF. This rearrangement joins TRBV6-7 to TRBJ1-2, with no clear D. TRBV6-7 is placed among ORFs of uncertain function. V was trimmed by 7 bases and J by 7 bases, leaving 10 bases between them. The CDR3 runs 11 residues.

This clone was found a few times. The rearrangement links TRBV9 to TRBJ2-5; TRBD2 aligns across 9 bases. V gave up 4 bases and J gave up 8 bases; unmatched junction bases: 12. The CDR3 is made up of 15 amino acids. Germline V gives CDR1 SGDLS, CDR2 YYNGEE. Here the CDR3 reads CASSLEAGGRETQYF. DNA for the CDR3: TGTGCCAGCAGCCTCGAAGCGGGGGGCCGGGAAACCCAGTACTTC.

The chain joins TRBV19 to TRBJ1-6, with 9 bases aligning to TRBD1. The CDR3 totals 17 residues. Germline lookup yields CDR1 LNHDA and CDR2 SQIVND (reference sequence). The V and J ends lost 5 bases and 11 bases, in that order; junction bases with no gene match: 16. The DNA of the CDR3 is TGTGCCAGTAGTGTTCCGGGACAGGGCCTATCAGCCCCACCCCTCCACTTT. Amino acid sequence: CASSVPGQGLSAPPLHF. Full variable domain (missing parts from reference TRBV19 and TRBJ1-6): DGGITQSPKYLFRKEGQNVTLSCEQNLNHDAMYWYRQDPGQGLRLIYYSQIVNDFQKGDIAEGYSVSREKKESFPLTVTSAQKNPTAFYLCASSVPGQGLSAPPLHFGNGTRLTVT.

The sample holds a few counts of this clone. This chain links TRBV6-8 with TRBJ1-1; perhaps TRBD1 as D (6 bases). The CDR3 length is 13 residues. Deletions cut 2 bases from V and 7 bases from J, with 11 bases between. Germline V gene lookup returns CDR1 MNHGY and CDR2 SAAAGT. CDR3 DNA: TGTGCCAGCAGTTACGTCGGACAGATTGAAGCTTTCTTT. Its protein is CASSYVGQIEAFF.

This clone is labeled large (0.1 to 1%). V and J are TRBV11-3 and TRBJ1-4; TRBD1 matches at 7 bases. V was clipped by 5 bases and J by 6 bases; unmatched bases: 9. The CDR3 is 15 residues long. Germline V lookup: CDR1 SGHNT, CDR2 YENEEA. The CDR3, as DNA: TGTGCCAGCAGCCCCGACAGGGTAGGGTATGAAAAACTGTTTTTT. This codes for CASSPDRVGYEKLFF. The whole variable domain, filled in from reference TRBV11-3 and TRBJ1-4, reads EAGVVQSPRYKIIEKKQPVAFWCNPISGHNTLYWYLQNLGQGPELLIRYENEEAVDDSQLPKDRFSAERLKGVDSTLKIQPAELGDSAVYLCASSPDRVGYEKLFFGSGTQLSVL.

This clone was counted at least ten times. V and J are TRBV9 and TRBJ1-2; D possibly corresponds to TRBD1 (5 bases). V was cut by 2 bases and J by 4 bases, with 15 bases left in between. Germline V gives CDR1 SGDLS, CDR2 YYNGEE. The CDR3 runs to 15 residues. CDR3 in amino acids: CASSVGAEDVYGYTF. In DNA, the CDR3 is TGTGCCAGCAGCGTCGGGGCAGAAGACGTCTATGGCTACACCTTC.

The chain joins TRBV29-1 to TRBJ1-2; 9 bases are a match to TRBD1. Germline CDR1 SQVTM, CDR2 ANQGSEA. V was pared by 5 bases and J by 6 bases, with 4 bases of the junction left unmatched. This CDR3 has 12 residues. The CDR3 DNA reads as TGCAGCGTTTCCGGGACAGGGAATGGCTACACCTTC. Residues: CSVSGTGNGYTF. The whole variable domain, remainder taken from reference TRBV29-1 and TRBJ1-2, is SAVISQKPSRDICQRGTSLTIQCQVDSQVTMMFWYRQQPGQSLTLIATANQGSEATYESGFVIDKFPISRPNLTFSTLTVSNMSPEDSSIYLCSVSGTGNGYTFGSGTRLTVV.

In nucleotides, the CDR3 is TGTGCCAGCAGTCTCGGGACTTCGACTCGGTACGAGCAGTACGTC. Protein product: CASSLGTSTRYEQYV. The chain carries TRBV6-7 and TRBJ2-7, with D tentatively TRBD2 (6 bases). Being an ORF, TRBV6-7 has a function that is uncertain. The V gene lost 5 bases and the J gene lost 4 bases, with 18 bases spanning the gap. The CDR3 spans 15 residues.

This clone has only a few counts. The chain has TRBV11-3 and TRBJ1-4, with 8 bases identical to TRBD1. The CDR3 contains 15 residues. Germline CDR1 is SGHNT and CDR2 is YENEEA. The J segment lost 6 bases and the V segment lost 5 bases, leaving 8 bases of the junction unmatched. CDR3 in DNA: TGTGCCAGCAGCCCCACGGACAGGGTAGATGAAAAACTGTTTTTT. Translated: CASSPTDRVDEKLFF. Drawing the rest from reference TRBV11-3 and TRBJ1-4, the complete variable domain is EAGVVQSPRYKIIEKKQPVAFWCNPISGHNTLYWYLQNLGQGPELLIRYENEEAVDDSQLPKDRFSAERLKGVDSTLKIQPAELGDSAVYLCASSPTDRVDEKLFFGSGTQLSVL.